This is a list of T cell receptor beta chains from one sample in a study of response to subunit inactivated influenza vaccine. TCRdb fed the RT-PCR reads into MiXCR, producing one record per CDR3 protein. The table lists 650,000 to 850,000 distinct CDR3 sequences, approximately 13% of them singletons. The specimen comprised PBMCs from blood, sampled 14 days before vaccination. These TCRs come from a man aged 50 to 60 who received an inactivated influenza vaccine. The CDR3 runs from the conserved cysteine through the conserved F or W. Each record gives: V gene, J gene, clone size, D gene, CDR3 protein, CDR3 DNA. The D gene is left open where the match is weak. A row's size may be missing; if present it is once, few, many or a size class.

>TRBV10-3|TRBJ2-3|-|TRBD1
CAISPGQGPDTQYF
TGTGCCATCAGTCCCGGACAGGGTCCGGATACGCAGTATTTT
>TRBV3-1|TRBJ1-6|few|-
CATQRGNSPLHF
TGTGCCACCCAGAGGGGAAATTCACCCCTCCACTTT
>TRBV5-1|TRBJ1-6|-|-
CASSLGGGINSPLHF
TGCGCCAGCAGCTTAGGAGGGGGGATTAATTCACCCCTCCACTTT
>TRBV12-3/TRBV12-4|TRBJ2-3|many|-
CASSSQTARNTQYF
TGTGCCAGCAGTTCACAGACGGCGCGAAATACGCAGTATTTT
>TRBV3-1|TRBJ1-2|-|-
CASSQGSGRGYTF
TGTGCCAGCAGCCAAGGATCAGGACGGGGCTACACCTTC
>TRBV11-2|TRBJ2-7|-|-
CASSLAFTGLISYEQYF
TGTGCCAGCAGCTTGGCATTCACAGGGTTAATCTCATACGAGCAGTACTTC
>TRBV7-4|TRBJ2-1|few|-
CASSLSARSYNEQFF
TGTGCCAGCAGCCTTAGCGCGCGTTCCTACAATGAGCAGTTCTTC
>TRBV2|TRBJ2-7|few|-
CASSRSGVSYEQYF
TGTGCCAGCAGCCGTTCGGGAGTGTCCTACGAGCAGTACTTC
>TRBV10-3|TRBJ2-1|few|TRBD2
CAISDPSGGGRNEQFF
TGTGCCATCAGCGACCCTAGCGGGGGGGGCCGGAATGAGCAGTTCTTC
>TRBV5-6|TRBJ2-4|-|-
CASSPPAGQILAKNIQYF
TGTGCCAGCAGCCCTCCGGCCGGACAAATACTAGCCAAAAACATTCAGTACTTC
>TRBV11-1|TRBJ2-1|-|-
CASSEFSPITSEQFF
TGTGCCAGCTCCGAATTTTCCCCCATAACTTCTGAGCAGTTCTTC
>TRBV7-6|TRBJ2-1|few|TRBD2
CASRIAGGPGAYNEQFF
TGTGCCAGCAGGATAGCGGGGGGGCCGGGGGCATACAATGAGCAGTTCTTC
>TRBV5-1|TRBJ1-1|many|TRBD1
CASSSSGTANTEAFF
TGCGCCAGCAGCTCCTCCGGGACAGCTAACACTGAAGCTTTCTTT
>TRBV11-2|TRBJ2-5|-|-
CASSLDNSRGSETQYF
TGTGCCAGCAGCTTAGATAATAGTAGGGGATCAGAGACCCAGTACTTC
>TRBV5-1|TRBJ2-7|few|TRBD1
CASSFTGGDEQYF
TGCGCCAGCAGCTTCACAGGGGGCGACGAGCAGTACTTC
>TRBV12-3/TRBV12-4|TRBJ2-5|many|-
CASSPTPPQETQYF
TGTGCCAGCAGTCCAACCCCCCCTCAAGAGACCCAGTACTTC
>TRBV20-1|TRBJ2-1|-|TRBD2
CSAPRRSGSRVEQFF
TGCAGTGCTCCCCGACGGAGCGGGAGTCGGGTTGAGCAGTTCTTC
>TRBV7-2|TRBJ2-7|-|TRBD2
CASSSSGGPYEQYF
TGTGCCAGCAGCTCCTCGGGGGGGCCGTACGAGCAGTACTTC
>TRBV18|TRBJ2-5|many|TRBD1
CASSPPGQGETQYF
TGTGCCAGCTCACCACCGGGACAGGGGGAGACCCAGTACTTC
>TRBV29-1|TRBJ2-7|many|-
CSVERRGKQYF
TGCAGCGTTGAGCGCAGGGGAAAGCAGTACTTC
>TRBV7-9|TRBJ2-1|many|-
CASSITQSSYNEQFF
TGTGCCAGCAGCATCACCCAGAGCTCCTACAATGAGCAGTTCTTC
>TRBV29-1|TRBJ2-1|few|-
CSVGRHLNEQFF
TGCAGCGTTGGGAGACATCTTAATGAGCAGTTCTTC
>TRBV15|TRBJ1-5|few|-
CATSRDAAGDQPQHF
TGTGCCACCAGCAGAGATGCGGCAGGGGATCAGCCCCAGCATTTT
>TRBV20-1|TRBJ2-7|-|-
CSARDPQGFFEQYF
TGCAGTGCTAGAGATCCCCAGGGGTTTTTCGAGCAGTACTTC
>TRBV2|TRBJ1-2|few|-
CASSGQPNYGYTF
TGTGCCAGCAGTGGACAGCCAAACTATGGCTACACCTTC
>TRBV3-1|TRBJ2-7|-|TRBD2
CASSRGLAGGPSSYEQYF
TGTGCCAGCAGCCGAGGACTAGCGGGAGGCCCGAGCTCCTACGAGCAGTACTTC
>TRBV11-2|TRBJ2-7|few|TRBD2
CASSIAAAGGYEQYF
TGTGCCAGCAGTATAGCCGCAGCGGGGGGATACGAGCAGTACTTC
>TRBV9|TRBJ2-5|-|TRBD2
CASSVATSEETQYF
TGTGCCAGCAGCGTAGCTACTAGCGAGGAGACCCAGTACTTC
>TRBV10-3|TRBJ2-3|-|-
CAISDSIRDTDTQYF
TGTGCCATCAGTGATTCCATAAGGGACACAGATACGCAGTATTTT
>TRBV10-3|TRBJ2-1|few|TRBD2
CAISESPGLASEQFF
TGTGCCATCAGTGAGTCCCCGGGACTAGCAAGTGAGCAGTTCTTC
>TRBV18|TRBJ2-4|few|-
CASSTKGDIQYF
TGTGCCAGCTCAACGAAGGGGGACATTCAGTACTTC
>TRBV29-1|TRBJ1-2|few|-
CSVEDIGTVTNYGYTF
TGCAGCGTTGAAGATATAGGAACAGTGACTAACTATGGCTACACCTTC
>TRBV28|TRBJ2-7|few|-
CASSPTGTTIYEQYF
TGTGCCAGCAGCCCAACAGGGACGACCATCTACGAGCAGTACTTC
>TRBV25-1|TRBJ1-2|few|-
CASSETENYGYTF
TGTGCCAGCAGTGAAACAGAGAACTATGGCTACACCTTC
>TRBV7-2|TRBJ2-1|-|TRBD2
CASSLVVLAGNEQFF
TGTGCCAGCAGCTTAGTAGTCCTAGCGGGAAATGAGCAGTTCTTC
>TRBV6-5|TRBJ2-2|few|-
CASSWDRETGELFF
TGTGCCAGCAGTTGGGACCGAGAGACCGGGGAGCTGTTTTTT
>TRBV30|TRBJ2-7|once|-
CAWSSRTGSSYEQYF
TGTGCCTGGAGTTCCCGGACGGGAAGCTCCTACGAGCAGTACTTC
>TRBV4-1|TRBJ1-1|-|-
CASSQVDMNTEAFF
TGCGCCAGCAGCCAAGTAGACATGAACACTGAAGCTTTCTTT
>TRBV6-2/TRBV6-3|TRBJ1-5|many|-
CASSPRWVIGGNQPQHF
TGTGCCAGCAGTCCACGGTGGGTGATAGGGGGCAATCAGCCCCAGCATTTT
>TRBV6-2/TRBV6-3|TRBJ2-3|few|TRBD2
CASSYSIPVASGSAMDTQYF
TGTGCCAGCAGTTACTCGATTCCGGTTGCTAGCGGGAGCGCCATGGATACGCAGTATTTT
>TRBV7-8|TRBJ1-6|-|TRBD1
CASRDRGTLVPPLHF
TGTGCCAGCCGAGACAGGGGAACCCTTGTACCACCCCTCCACTTT
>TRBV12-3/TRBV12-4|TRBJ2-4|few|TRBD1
CASNDRVTNIQYF
TGTGCCAGCAATGACAGGGTAACGAACATTCAGTACTTC
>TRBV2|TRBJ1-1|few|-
CASRQQGFAFF
TGTGCCAGCAGGCAGCAGGGTTTTGCTTTCTTT
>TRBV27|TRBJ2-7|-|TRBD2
CASSLRTSGTGEQYF
TGTGCCAGCAGTCTCAGGACTAGCGGGACGGGCGAGCAGTACTTC
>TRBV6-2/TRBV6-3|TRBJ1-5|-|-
CASSYDGYQPQHF
TGTGCCAGCAGTTACGATGGATATCAGCCCCAGCATTTT
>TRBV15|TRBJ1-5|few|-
CATSRVGRLNQPQHF
TGTGCCACCAGCAGAGTTGGTCGGCTAAATCAGCCCCAGCATTTT
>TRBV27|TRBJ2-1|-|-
CASSLEPPSGYNEQFF
TGTGCCAGCAGTTTGGAACCCCCCAGCGGTTACAATGAGCAGTTCTTC
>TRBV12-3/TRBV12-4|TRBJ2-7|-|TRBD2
CASSLAPTLAGPYEQYF
TGTGCCAGCAGTTTAGCGCCGACTCTAGCGGGCCCCTACGAGCAGTACTTC
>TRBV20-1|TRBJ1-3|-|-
CSIHPGDAGNTIYF
TGCAGTATCCACCCGGGAGATGCTGGAAACACCATATATTTT
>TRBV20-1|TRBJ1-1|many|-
CSALLGGMNTEAFF
TGCAGTGCTTTACTAGGGGGGATGAACACTGAAGCTTTCTTT
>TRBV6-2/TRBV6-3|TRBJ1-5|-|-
CASRLGGVGDQPQHF
TGTGCCAGCAGGCTGGGGGGGGTTGGGGATCAGCCCCAGCATTTT
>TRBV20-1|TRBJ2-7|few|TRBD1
CSAQGDRVYEQYF
TGCAGTGCCCAGGGGGACAGGGTGTACGAGCAGTACTTC
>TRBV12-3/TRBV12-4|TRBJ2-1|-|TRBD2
CASRQAGLAGDEQFF
TGTGCCAGCAGACAAGCGGGACTAGCGGGCGATGAGCAGTTCTTC
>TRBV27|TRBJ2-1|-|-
CASSLGAEGGIPRLYNEQFF
TGTGCCAGCAGTTTGGGGGCGGAGGGAGGAATCCCGAGACTTTACAATGAGCAGTTCTTC